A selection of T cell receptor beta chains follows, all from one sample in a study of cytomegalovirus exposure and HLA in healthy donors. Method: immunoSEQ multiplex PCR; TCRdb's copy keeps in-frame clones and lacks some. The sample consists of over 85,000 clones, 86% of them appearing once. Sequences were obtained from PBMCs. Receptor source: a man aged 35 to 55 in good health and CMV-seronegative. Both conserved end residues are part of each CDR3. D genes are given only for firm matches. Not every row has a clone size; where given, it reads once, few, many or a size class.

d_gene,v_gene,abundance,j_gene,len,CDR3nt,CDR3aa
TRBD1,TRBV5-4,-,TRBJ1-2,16,TGTGCCAGCAGCTTGGAGGTGGACAGGGGATCTTATGGCTACACCTTC,CASSLEVDRGSYGYTF
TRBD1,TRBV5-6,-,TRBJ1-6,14,TGTGCCAGCAGCTTGCCAGGGGGGAATTCACCCCTCCACTTT,CASSLPGGNSPLHF
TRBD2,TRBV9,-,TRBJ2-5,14,TGTGCCAGCACCAAAGCGGGGGGGCAAGAGACCCAGTACTTC,CASTKAGGQETQYF
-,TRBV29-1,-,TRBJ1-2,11,TGCAGCGTAGGACATAACTATGGCTACACCTTC,CSVGHNYGYTF
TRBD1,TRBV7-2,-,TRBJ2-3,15,TGTGCCAGCAGCTTAAGCGGACAGGGCACAGATACGCAGTATTTT,CASSLSGQGTDTQYF
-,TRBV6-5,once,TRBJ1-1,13,TGTGCCAGCGTTGAGGAGGGTAGTGCTGAAGCTTTCTTT,CASVEEGSAEAFF
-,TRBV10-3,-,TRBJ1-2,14,TGTGCCATCAGTGAGTCGGCGGGGCTCTATGGCTACACCTTC,CAISESAGLYGYTF
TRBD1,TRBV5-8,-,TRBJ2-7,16,TGTGCCAGCAGCTTGGCGGCAGGGGGCAGGGGCTACGAGCAGTACTTC,CASSLAAGGRGYEQYF
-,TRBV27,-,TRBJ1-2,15,TGTGCCAGCAGTTTATTAGCGGCGGCTGACTATGGCTACACCTTC,CASSLLAAADYGYTF
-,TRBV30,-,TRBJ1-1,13,TGTGCCTGGAGTAGGGGTCCGGGCACTGAAGCTTTCTTT,CAWSRGPGTEAFF
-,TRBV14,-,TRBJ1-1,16,TGTGCCAGCAGCCAAGTCCTCACCCAGGGCCGAACTGAAGCTTTCTTT,CASSQVLTQGRTEAFF
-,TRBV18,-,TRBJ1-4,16,TGTGCCAGCTCACCATCGACAGCTGCAACTAATGAAAAACTGTTTTTT,CASSPSTAATNEKLFF
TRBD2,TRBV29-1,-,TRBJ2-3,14,TGCAGCGTTGGGCTAGCGGGTAATACAGATACGCAGTATTTT,CSVGLAGNTDTQYF
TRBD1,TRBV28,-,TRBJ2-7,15,TGTGCCAGCAGTTTAGGGACAGCACGCTCCTACGAGCAGTACTTC,CASSLGTARSYEQYF
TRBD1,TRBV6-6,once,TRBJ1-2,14,TGTGCCAGCAGGTTCCGGGACAGTAACTATGGCTACACCTTC,CASRFRDSNYGYTF
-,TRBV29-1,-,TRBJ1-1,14,TGCAGCGGTGGACACTCCGGTATGAACACTGAAGCTTTCTTT,CSGGHSGMNTEAFF
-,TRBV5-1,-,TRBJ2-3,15,TGCGCCAGCAGCTTGGCTCTAGCACTTCCAGATACGCAGTATTTT,CASSLALALPDTQYF
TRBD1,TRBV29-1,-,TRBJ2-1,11,TGCAGCGTCGGGACAGGGGATGAGCAGTTCTTC,CSVGTGDEQFF
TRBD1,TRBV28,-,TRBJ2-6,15,TGTGCCAGCCGGGACAGGGGCTCTGGGGCCAACGTCCTGACTTTC,CASRDRGSGANVLTF
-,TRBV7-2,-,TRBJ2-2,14,TGTGCCAGCAGCTCAGAGGCGAACACCGGGGAGCTGTTTTTT,CASSSEANTGELFF
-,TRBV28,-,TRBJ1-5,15,TGTGCCAGCAGTCGGGGGGCCGGGGTCAATCAGCCCCAGCATTTT,CASSRGAGVNQPQHF
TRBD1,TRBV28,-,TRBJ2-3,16,TGTGCCAGCAGTCACGGACAGGGAGGCCACACAGATACGCAGTATTTT,CASSHGQGGHTDTQYF
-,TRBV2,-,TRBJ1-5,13,TGTGCCAGCAGTCCCGGGGAGGGGCAGCCCCAGCATTTT,CASSPGEGQPQHF
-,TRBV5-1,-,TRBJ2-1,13,TGCGCCAGCAGCCCGGGACTTCCCAATGAGCAGTTCTTC,CASSPGLPNEQFF
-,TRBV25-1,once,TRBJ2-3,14,TGTGCCAGCAGTGCTCCGAGGGGGTCAGATACGCAGTATTTT,CASSAPRGSDTQYF
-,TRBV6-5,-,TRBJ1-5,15,TGTGCCAGCAGTTCGACAGTTGGTTTAATCCAGCCCCAGCATTTT,CASSSTVGLIQPQHF
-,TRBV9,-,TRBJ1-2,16,TGTGCCAGCAGCGTAGAGGGCTTGCTGGCAAAGGGGGGCTACACCTTC,CASSVEGLLAKGGYTF
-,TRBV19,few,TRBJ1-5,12,TGTGCCAGTAGCGCGGGGGTGGCCCCCCAGCATTTT,CASSAGVAPQHF
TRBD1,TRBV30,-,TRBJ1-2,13,TGTGCCTACGAGGACAGGGGGCCCTATGGCTACACCTTC,CAYEDRGPYGYTF
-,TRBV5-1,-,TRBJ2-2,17,TGCGCCAGCAGCCCGATCTCGGGCAGGGGACGGTCGGGGGAGCTGTTTTTT,CASSPISGRGRSGELFF
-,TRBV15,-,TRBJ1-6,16,TGTGCCACCAGCAGAGAGAGGTATCCTCTTAGTTCACCCCTCCACTTT,CATSRERYPLSSPLHF
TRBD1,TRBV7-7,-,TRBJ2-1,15,TGTGCCAGCAGCTTAAACAGGGGACACTACAATGAGCAGTTCTTC,CASSLNRGHYNEQFF
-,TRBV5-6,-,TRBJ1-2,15,TGTGCCAGCAGCCCCACGAGGGAGGTGGTCTCCGGCTACACCTTC,CASSPTREVVSGYTF
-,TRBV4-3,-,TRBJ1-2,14,TGCGCCAGCAGCCAAGAGCCGGGGGGAGCTGGCTACACCTTC,CASSQEPGGAGYTF
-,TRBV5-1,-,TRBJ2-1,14,TGCGCCAGCAGCTTGGTTGGGCTACCTAATGAGCAGTTCTTC,CASSLVGLPNEQFF
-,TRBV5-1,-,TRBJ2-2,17,TGCGCCAGCAGCTTTATCCCCGCCGGAGGTACCACCGGGGAGCTGTTTTTT,CASSFIPAGGTTGELFF
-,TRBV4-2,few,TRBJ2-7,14,TGTGCCAGCAGCCAAGTGGCTAGCCTCCGGGAGCAGTACTTC,CASSQVASLREQYF
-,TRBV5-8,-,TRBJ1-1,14,TGTGCCAGCAGCATTGGACACTCGGTGGCTGAAGCTTTCTTT,CASSIGHSVAEAFF
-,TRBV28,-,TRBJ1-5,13,TGTGCCGGCAGTTTAGGGCCCCCAAAGCCCCAGCATTTT,CAGSLGPPKPQHF
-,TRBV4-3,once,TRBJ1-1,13,TGCGCCAGCAGCCCAGGGGAAGGTGGTGAAGCTTTCTTT,CASSPGEGGEAFF
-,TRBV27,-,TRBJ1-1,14,TGTGCCAGCAGTTTGAGGCCCGGGATATCTGAAGCTTTCTTT,CASSLRPGISEAFF
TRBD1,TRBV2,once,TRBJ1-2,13,TGTGCCAGCAGCGCGGACAGGGTAAATGGCTACACCTTC,CASSADRVNGYTF
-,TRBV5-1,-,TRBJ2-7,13,TGCGCCAGCAGCATGACAGGTTCCTACGAGCAGTACTTC,CASSMTGSYEQYF